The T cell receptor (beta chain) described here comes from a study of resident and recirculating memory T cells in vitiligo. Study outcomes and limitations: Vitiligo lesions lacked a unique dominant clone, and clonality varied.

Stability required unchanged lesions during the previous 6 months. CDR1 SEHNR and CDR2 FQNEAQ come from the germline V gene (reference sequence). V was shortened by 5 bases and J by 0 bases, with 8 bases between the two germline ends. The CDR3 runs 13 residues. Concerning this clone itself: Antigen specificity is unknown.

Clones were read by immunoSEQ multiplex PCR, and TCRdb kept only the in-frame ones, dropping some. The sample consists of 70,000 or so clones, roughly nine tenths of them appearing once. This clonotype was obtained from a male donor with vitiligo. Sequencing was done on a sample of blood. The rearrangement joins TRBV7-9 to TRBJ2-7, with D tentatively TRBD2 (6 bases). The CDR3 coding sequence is TGTGCCAGCAGCCCGACTAGCTCCTACGAGCAGTACTTC. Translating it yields CASSPTSSYEQYF.